This record concerns one T cell receptor beta chain sequence. The sample comes from a study of blood T cell repertoires in COVID-19. Overall study: Sample material is recorded as cDNA or gDNA derived from T cells, B-cell-depleted T cells, or PBMCs.

The germline V gene has CDR1 SEHNR and CDR2 FQNEAQ (reference sequence). Deletions cut 3 bases from V and 1 base from J, with 6 bases between. The CDR3 consists of 13 residues. Study processing details: Amplification of reference gene primers was used by the study to estimate nucleated cell counts. Some clones are missing from TCRdb's copy, which holds only in-frame ones; the method was immunoSEQ multiplex PCR. The DNA gave D and trimming, while V, J and clone size come from that table. The data hold about 240,000 clones, with around nine tenths observed a single time. The TCR originated in a woman in her 70s with active or convalescent COVID-19. Sequenced sample: peripheral blood. V and J are TRBV7-9 and TRBJ2-5; D gene uncertain. In DNA, the CDR3 is TGTGCCAGCAGCTTTGGTAGCCAAGAGACCCAGTACTTC. Translation: CASSFGSQETQYF. The variable domain in full, completed from reference TRBV7-9 and TRBJ2-5, reads DTGVSQNPRHKITKRGQNVTFRCDPISEHNRLYWYRQTLGQGPEFLTYFQNEAQLEKSRLLSDRFSAERPKGSFSTLEIQRTEQGDSAMYLCASSFGSQETQYFGPGTRLLVL.